This T cell receptor beta chain derives from a study of healthy donors' naive CD4 and CD8 T cells. About the study: Donors, half of them female, were 20-25, 40-50 or 60-70 years old.

This clonotype was recorded a few times. Its antigen is undetermined. A junction end diverges from the germline sequence, so it may reflect a read error. Each TCR library used about 500 ng of total RNA and a linear amplification protocol. In the source study's methods: Tens of thousands of TCR alpha transcripts were sequenced from four or five healthy donors. TCRdb analysed the reads with MiXCR anew, one entry per CDR3 protein. These V and J calls are TCRdb output, not the study's own analysis. The sample shows around 200,000 distinct CDR3 sequences, 65% to 75% of them seen only once. Overall study results and limits: Bulk sequencing left alpha and beta chains unpaired. Most V and J genes were reportedly biased between naive CD4+ and CD8+ cells.

The CDR3 is 12 amino acids. CDR1 is SGHRS and CDR2 is YFSETQ in the germline V gene. The clonotype comes from a pool of human donors in good health; the sample pools cells from several healthy donors. Sample: naive CD4+ and CD8+ T cells sorted from blood, pooled from several donors. J is TRBJ2-1 and V is TRBV5-1; D unresolved. CDR3 region: CASSFRVNEQFF. DNA of the CDR3: TGTGCCAGCAGCTTTCGTGTCAATGAGCAGTTCTTC.